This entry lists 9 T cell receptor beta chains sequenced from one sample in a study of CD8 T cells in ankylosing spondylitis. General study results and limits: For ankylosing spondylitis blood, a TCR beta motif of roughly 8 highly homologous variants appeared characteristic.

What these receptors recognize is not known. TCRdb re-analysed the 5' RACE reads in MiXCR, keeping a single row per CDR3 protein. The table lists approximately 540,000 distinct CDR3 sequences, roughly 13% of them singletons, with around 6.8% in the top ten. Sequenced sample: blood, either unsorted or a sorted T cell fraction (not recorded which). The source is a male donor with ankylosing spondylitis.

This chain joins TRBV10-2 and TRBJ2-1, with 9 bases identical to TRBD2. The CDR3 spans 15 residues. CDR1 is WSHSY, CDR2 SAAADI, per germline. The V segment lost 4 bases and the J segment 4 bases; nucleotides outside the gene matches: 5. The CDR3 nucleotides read TGCGCCAGCAGTGTTGTAGCGGGAGTGTACAATGAGCAGTTCTTC. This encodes CASSVVAGVYNEQFF.

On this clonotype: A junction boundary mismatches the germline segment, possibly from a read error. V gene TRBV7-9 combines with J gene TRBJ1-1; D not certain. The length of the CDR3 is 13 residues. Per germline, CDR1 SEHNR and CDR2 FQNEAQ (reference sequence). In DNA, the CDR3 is TGTGCCAGCAGCTTGACGGGGAACACTGAAGTTTTCTTT. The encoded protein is CASSLTGNTEVFF.

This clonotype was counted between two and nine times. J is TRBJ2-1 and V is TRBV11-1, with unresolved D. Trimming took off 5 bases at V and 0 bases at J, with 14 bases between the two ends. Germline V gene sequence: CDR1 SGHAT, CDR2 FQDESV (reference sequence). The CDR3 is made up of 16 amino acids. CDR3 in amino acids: CASSPRSLSSYNEQFF. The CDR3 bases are TGTGCCAGCAGCCCCCGGTCCCTAAGCTCCTACAATGAGCAGTTCTTC.

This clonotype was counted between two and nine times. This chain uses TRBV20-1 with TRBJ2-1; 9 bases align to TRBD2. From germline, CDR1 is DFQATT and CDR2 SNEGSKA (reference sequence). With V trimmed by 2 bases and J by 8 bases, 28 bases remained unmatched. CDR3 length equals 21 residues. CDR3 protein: CSARYLPSGTYFWMLFHEQFF. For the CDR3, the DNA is TGCAGTGCTAGATACCTCCCTAGCGGGACCTATTTTTGGATGTTATTCCATGAGCAGTTCTTC.

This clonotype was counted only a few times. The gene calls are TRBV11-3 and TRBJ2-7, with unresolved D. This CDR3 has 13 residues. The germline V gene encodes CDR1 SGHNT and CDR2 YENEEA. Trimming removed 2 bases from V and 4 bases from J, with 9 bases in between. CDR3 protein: CASSLKNGYEQYV. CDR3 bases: TGTGCCAGCAGCTTAAAGAACGGGTACGAGCAGTACGTC.

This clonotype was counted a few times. CDR3 nucleotide sequence: TGTGCCAGCAGGGACAGTTCGAGAAACACCATATATTTT. Its protein product is CASRDSSRNTIYF. The chain employs TRBV27 and TRBJ1-3; D is possibly TRBD1 (6 bases). Germline CDR1 MNHEY, CDR2 SMNVEV (reference sequence). There are 13 residues in the CDR3. Trimming removed 6 bases from V and 5 bases from J, with 11 bases in between.

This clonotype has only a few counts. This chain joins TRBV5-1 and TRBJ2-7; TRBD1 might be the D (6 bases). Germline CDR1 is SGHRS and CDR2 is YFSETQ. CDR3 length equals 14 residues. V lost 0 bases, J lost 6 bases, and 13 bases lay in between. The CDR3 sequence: CASSLEGRGREQYF. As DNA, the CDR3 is TGCGCCAGCAGCTTGGAAGGCAGGGGTCGCGAGCAGTACTTC.

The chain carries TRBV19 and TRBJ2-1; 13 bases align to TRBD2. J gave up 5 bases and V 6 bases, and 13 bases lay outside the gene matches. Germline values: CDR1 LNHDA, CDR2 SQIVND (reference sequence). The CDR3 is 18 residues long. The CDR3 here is CASRVRGLAGVVHNEQFF. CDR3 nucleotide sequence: TGTGCCAGTAGGGTAAGAGGACTAGCGGGAGTAGTCCACAATGAGCAGTTCTTC.

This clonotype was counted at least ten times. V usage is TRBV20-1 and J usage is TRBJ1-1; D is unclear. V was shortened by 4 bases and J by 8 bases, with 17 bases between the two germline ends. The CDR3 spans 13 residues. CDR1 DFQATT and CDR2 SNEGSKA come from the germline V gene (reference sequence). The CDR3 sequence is CSANPPRQQEAFF. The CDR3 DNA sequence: TGCAGTGCTAACCCCCCGAGGCAGCAGGAAGCTTTCTTT.